This passage covers 28 T cell receptor beta chains from one sample sequenced in a study of PD-1 blockade in mismatch repair-deficient tumors (dated by TCRdb to 2017 to 2019). The receptor library was made with the immunoSEQ multiplex PCR assay. TCRdb holds this immuneACCESS table with in-frame rearrangements only. Some clones are missing; in checked studies, unresolved V genes explain under half, and the rest has no known cause. This sample comprises about 49,000 clones, 65% to 80% of them detected only once. The ten largest clones take up under 3.5% of the sample. The time point label of this sample denotes: peripheral blood before pembrolizumab. Sequenced here: PBMCs, sampled before pembrolizumab treatment. The origin of the receptors is an adult with mismatch repair-deficient cancer.

The chain has TRBV10-3 and TRBJ1-4; a weak D match, TRBD1 (5 bases). The length of the CDR3 is 16 residues. The V end was cut by 4 bases, the J end by 2 bases, with 14 bases between. CDR1 and CDR2 (germline): ENHRY, SYGVKD. CDR3 in DNA: TGTGCCATCAGTGCAAACCCCAGGGCGACTAATGAAAAACTGTTTTTT. It translates to CAISANPRATNEKLFF.

The chain uses TRBV7-6 and TRBJ2-7; TRBD1 is a possible D gene (5 bases). CDR1 is SGHVS and CDR2 is FNYEAQ in the germline V gene. V dropped 3 bases and J dropped 1 base, with 13 bases sitting between them. The CDR3 loop spans 15 amino acids. In DNA, the CDR3 is TGTGCCAGCAGCTTGGACACTTCAGGTTCCTACGAGCAGTACTTC. As protein: CASSLDTSGSYEQYF.

The J gene is TRBJ2-3, the V gene TRBV5-1, with 7 bases identical to TRBD2. This CDR3 has 16 residues. Looked up from germline, CDR1 is SGHRS and CDR2 is YFSETQ. V lost 2 bases to trimming and J lost 4 bases; unmatched junction nucleotides: 10. As DNA, the CDR3 is TGCGCCAGCAGCTTCCAGCCGCCGGGAGGAGCAGATACGCAGTATTTT. This sequence encodes CASSFQPPGGADTQYF.

The rearrangement joins TRBV11-2 to TRBJ2-2; possibly TRBD1 for D (6 bases). V was shortened by 0 bases and J by 0 bases, with 8 bases between the two germline ends. This CDR3 is built from 16 residues. In germline, CDR1 is SGHAT, CDR2 FQNNGV. The CDR3 nucleotides read TGTGCCAGCAGCTTAGACGGACAGACGAACACCGGGGAGCTGTTTTTT. Its translation is CASSLDGQTNTGELFF.

CDR3 loop: CASVRETNTGELFF. As DNA, the CDR3 is TGTGCCAGCGTTAGGGAAACGAACACCGGGGAGCTGTTTTTT. This chain connects TRBV7-9 to TRBJ2-2, with no clear D. Germline CDR1 and CDR2: SEHNR and FQNEAQ (reference sequence). V was shortened by 8 bases and J by 0 bases, with 10 bases between the two germline ends. This CDR3 region has 14 residues.

CDR3 DNA: TGTGCCAGCAGCCCAGTCTGGTCCTACGAGCAGTACTTC. Translating gives CASSPVWSYEQYF. The genes are TRBV7-9 and TRBJ2-7, with D unresolved. The length of the CDR3 is 13 residues. Trimming removed 5 bases from V and 1 base from J, with 9 bases in between. Germline CDR1 SEHNR, CDR2 FQNEAQ (reference sequence). The variable domain in full, completed from reference TRBV7-9 and TRBJ2-7, reads DTGVSQNPRHKITKRGQNVTFRCDPISEHNRLYWYRQTLGQGPEFLTYFQNEAQLEKSRLLSDRFSAERPKGSFSTLEIQRTEQGDSAMYLCASSPVWSYEQYFGPGTRLTVT.

This chain uses TRBV18 with TRBJ2-7; D call uncertain. The germline gives CDR1 KGHSH, CDR2 LQKENI. The CDR3 consists of 14 residues. Trimming shortened V by 3 bases and J by 3 bases, and 12 bases separated the two germline ends. The CDR3 reads CASSPRLSGYEQYF. The CDR3 bases are TGTGCCAGCTCACCTCGGCTAAGTGGCTACGAGCAGTACTTC.

The chain is built from TRBV5-1 and TRBJ2-1; the match to TRBD1 covers 11 bases. This CDR3 spans 21 amino acids. Germline V lookup: CDR1 SGHRS, CDR2 YFSETQ. Germline trimming cut 7 bases from V and 8 bases from J; bases unmatched to any gene: 29. The CDR3 sequence: CASGISGESRPGQGGLYEQFF. CDR3 coding DNA: TGCGCCAGCGGCATATCAGGTGAAAGCAGACCGGGACAGGGGGGATTATATGAGCAGTTCTTC.

The chain recombines TRBV14 with TRBJ2-1, with 13 bases aligning to TRBD2. Unmatched junction bases numbered 6, after V lost 1 base and J lost 9 bases. Germline values: CDR1 SGHDN, CDR2 FVKESK. CDR3 size: 16 residues. The CDR3 DNA follows: TGTGCCAGCAGCCAAGGGACTAGCGGGAGTCTCGGTGAGCAGTTCTTC. Its protein product is CASSQGTSGSLGEQFF. The full variable domain, rest sourced from reference TRBV14 and TRBJ2-1, is EAGVTQFPSHSVIEKGQTVTLRCDPISGHDNLYWYRRVMGKEIKFLLHFVKESKQDESGMPNNRFLAERTGGTYSTLKVQPAELEDSGVYFCASSQGTSGSLGEQFFGPGTRLTVL.

The chain couples TRBV5-6 to TRBJ2-6; 7 bases are shared with TRBD1. There are 15 residues in the CDR3. Germline values: CDR1 SGHDT, CDR2 YYEEEE. Trimming removed 2 bases from V and 1 base from J; junction bases left unmatched: 0. The CDR3 reads CASSLQGSGANVLTF. CDR3 nucleotide sequence: TGTGCCAGCAGCTTACAGGGGTCTGGGGCCAACGTCCTGACTTTC.

The V call is TRBV4-1, the J call TRBJ2-7, with 7 bases lining up with TRBD1. CDR3 length: 15 amino acids. V lost 1 base to trimming and J lost 0 bases; unmatched junction nucleotides: 3. The germline V gene has CDR1 MGHRA and CDR2 YSYEKL. In nucleotides, the CDR3 is TGCGCCAGCAGCCAAGCGGGACAGCGCTCCTACGAGCAGTACTTC. Protein product: CASSQAGQRSYEQYF.

V usage is TRBV30 and J usage is TRBJ1-2, with no clear D. Germline loops: CDR1 GTSNPN, CDR2 SVGIG (reference sequence). The CDR3 is 14 amino acids. V lost 0 bases to trimming and J lost 8 bases, with 16 bases between them. CDR3 nucleotides: TGTGCCTGGAGTGTACGAGGTTTGGTGGTAGGCTACACCTTC. Residues: CAWSVRGLVVGYTF. Full variable domain (remainder filled in from reference TRBV30 and TRBJ1-2): SQTIHQWPATLVQPVGSPLSLECTVEGTSNPNLYWYRQAAGRGLQLLFYSVGIGQISSEVPQNLSASRPQDRQFILSSKKLLLSDSGFYLCAWSVRGLVVGYTFGSGTRLTVV.

CDR3 coding DNA: TGTGCCAGCAGCTTATCTAGGTGGAGCAGCGGGAACAATGAGCAGTTCTTC. Residues: CASSLSRWSSGNNEQFF. The chain carries TRBV11-2 and TRBJ2-1, with TRBD2 identical over 7 bases. The J segment lost 5 bases and the V segment lost 2 bases, leaving 12 bases of the junction unmatched. The CDR3 covers 17 residues. Germline V gene sequence: CDR1 SGHAT, CDR2 FQNNGV.

This chain links TRBV7-9 with TRBJ2-3; 9 bases align to TRBD2. From germline, CDR1 is SEHNR and CDR2 FQNEAQ (reference sequence). This CDR3 is 15 amino acids long. V lost 4 bases to trimming and J lost 1 base; unmatched junction nucleotides: 3. CDR3 sequence: CASSSTSGGTDTQYF. The DNA of the CDR3 is TGTGCCAGCAGCTCGACTAGCGGAGGCACAGATACGCAGTATTTT.

The chain couples TRBV5-1 to TRBJ1-1, with D perhaps matching TRBD1 (6 bases). V was pared by 5 bases and J by 5 bases, with 16 bases between. Germline-derived CDR1 and CDR2 are SGHRS and YFSETQ. The CDR3 loop spans 14 amino acids. Here the CDR3 DNA reads TGCGCCAGCAGAGACGGGGGCGCGGGAACTGAAGCTTTCTTT. This encodes CASRDGGAGTEAFF.

The CDR3 DNA follows: TGTGCCAGCACCGCGGACGGTTCTGGGGCCAACGTCCTGACTTTC. Encoded protein: CASTADGSGANVLTF. V usage is TRBV7-9 and J usage is TRBJ2-6; D gene ambiguous. CDR3 size: 15 residues. Per the germline V gene, CDR1 is SEHNR and CDR2 is FQNEAQ (reference sequence). Trimming removed 7 bases at V and 1 base at J, with 11 bases between.

The chain employs TRBV2 and TRBJ1-1; D is unresolved. Trimming pared 4 bases from V and 8 bases from J, leaving 11 bases between. This CDR3 has 12 residues. CDR1 SNHLY and CDR2 FYNNEI come from the germline V gene. In DNA, the CDR3 is TGTGCCAGCAGTGTCTTCGGAGGGGAAGCTTTCTTT. It is translated as CASSVFGGEAFF.

This clone has only a few counts. The chain couples TRBV6-6 to TRBJ2-5, with D tentatively TRBD1 (6 bases). The V gene lost 9 bases and the J gene lost 4 bases, with 18 bases spanning the gap. The CDR3 totals 14 residues. CDR1 and CDR2 (germline): MNHNY, SVGAGI (reference sequence). The CDR3 spells CASTGTTLSETQYF. DNA for the CDR3: TGTGCCAGTACCGGGACAACCCTTTCAGAGACCCAGTACTTC.

The gene calls are TRBV6-5 and TRBJ1-6, with unresolved D. This CDR3 region has 15 residues. Germline V gene lookup returns CDR1 MNHEY and CDR2 SVGAGI. V was shortened by 8 bases and J by 7 bases, with 18 bases between the two germline ends. The CDR3 coding sequence is TGTGCCAGCGCGGTTTATATCCTGGGGAATTCACCCCTCCACTTT. Translation gives CASAVYILGNSPLHF.

The chain combines TRBV29-1 with TRBJ1-5; tentatively, D is TRBD1 (6 bases). Trimming pared 4 bases from V and 3 bases from J, leaving 13 bases between. CDR1 and CDR2 from the germline V gene are SQVTM and ANQGSEA. This CDR3 has 14 amino acids. CDR3 bases: TGCAGCGTTGGAGGGGGGGGTCTCAATCAGCCCCAGCATTTT. It is translated as CSVGGGGLNQPQHF.

This clone appeared a single time. The chain recombines TRBV29-1 with TRBJ1-1, with TRBD1 as a possible D gene (6 bases). V lost 4 bases and J lost 1, with 16 bases in between. CDR3 length: 15 amino acids. CDR1 and CDR2 from the germline V gene are SQVTM and ANQGSEA. CDR3 in amino acids: CSVGGSRGPNTEAFF. The DNA for the CDR3 is TGCAGCGTTGGGGGTTCCAGGGGTCCGAACACTGAAGCTTTCTTT.

The gene calls are TRBV27 and TRBJ2-5, with D unresolved. This CDR3 is 13 amino acids long. The V and J ends lost 4 bases and 7 bases respectively, with 13 bases between them. Germline loops: CDR1 MNHEY, CDR2 SMNVEV (reference sequence). CDR3 loop: CASSSNPLGTQYF. The CDR3 bases are TGTGCCAGCAGTTCGAATCCCTTGGGGACCCAGTACTTC.

The chain has TRBV7-6 and TRBJ2-3, with 9 bases matching TRBD1. The CDR3 runs to 16 residues. Unmatched junction bases numbered 6, after V lost 3 bases and J lost 2 bases. Germline V gene lookup returns CDR1 SGHVS and CDR2 FNYEAQ. CDR3 in DNA: TGTGCCAGCAGCTTGGGGACAGGGCAAACCACAGATACGCAGTATTTT. Translated: CASSLGTGQTTDTQYF.

The chain has TRBV25-1 and TRBJ2-1; possible D gene TRBD2, 5 bases. Trimming removed 3 bases from V and 12 bases from J, with 6 bases in between. The CDR3 is 10 residues long. Germline V CDR1 and CDR2: MGHDK, SYGVNS. DNA for the CDR3: TGTGCCAGCAGTGACGGGGTGCAGTTCTTC. Its protein product is CASSDGVQFF.

In this sample, this clone turned up a few times. The chain combines TRBV29-1 with TRBJ2-7, with unresolved D. In germline, CDR1 is SQVTM, CDR2 ANQGSEA. The CDR3 is 12 amino acids. The ends were cut back, 3 bases at V and 3 bases at J, with 9 bases in the middle. CDR3 nucleotides: TGCAGCGTTGAGGGCGAGAACTACGAGCAGTACTTC. Its translation: CSVEGENYEQYF.

V is TRBV6-4 and J is TRBJ1-1; 8 positions agree with TRBD1. The ends lost 3 bases at V and 11 bases at J; junction bases unmatched: 8. Germline V gene lookup returns CDR1 MRHNA and CDR2 SNTAGT. The CDR3 contains 13 residues. The CDR3 DNA follows: TGTGCCAGCAGTGAGGTGCAGGGGGCTAGTGCTTTCTTT. Protein sequence: CASSEVQGASAFF.

Only one count was recorded for this clone. This chain connects TRBV4-3 to TRBJ1-1; possibly TRBD1 for D (5 bases). V was shortened by 4 bases and J by 4 bases, with 10 bases between the two germline ends. Per the germline V gene, CDR1 is LGHNA and CDR2 is YSLEER. This CDR3 comprises 13 residues. The CDR3 region has the DNA TGCGCCAGCAGCCGAGAAGGGGCCACTGAAGCTTTCTTT. Protein: CASSREGATEAFF.

The genes are TRBV5-1 and TRBJ2-7, with D possibly being TRBD1 or TRBD2 (5 bases each). Trimming stripped 3 bases from V and 12 bases from J, with 16 bases between. The CDR3 is 12 amino acids. CDR1 SGHRS and CDR2 YFSETQ come from the germline V gene. CDR3 residues: CASSSPPGDLYF. As DNA, the CDR3 is TGCGCCAGCAGCTCCCCCCCCGGGGACCTGTACTTC.